This T cell receptor (beta chain) is drawn from a study of blood T cell repertoires in COVID-19 (dated by TCRdb to 2018 to 2020). At the level of the whole study: The collaborator samples originated in the United States, Italy and Spain and spanned the acute and convalescent phases of COVID-19. The sample metadata nearly always contained a de-identified subject ID, COVID-19 status, age in years and sex. A freely available public database, intended as a resource for researchers studying the immune response to SARS-CoV-2, is where the repertoires were released. The material from the prospective study consisted of cDNA or gDNA derived from T cells, B-cell-depleted T cells, or PBMCs. Where available, HLA class I and class II types were taken from metadata supplied by the sample provider and were not determined by assay-based typing. The dataset comprised deeply sampled blood TCRbeta repertoires from subjects exposed to, actively infected with, or recovered from COVID-19. The samples were drawn from the first 160 participants of the ongoing ImmuneRACE study and from more than 1,000 subjects provided by 6 global collaborators. General findings and caveats noted by the study authors: The amount of clinical and demographic metadata varied by source and participant and was provided uncurated.

The collaborating institutions used their own protocols to collect whole blood in K2EDTA tubes. Collaborator samples were shipped for TCRbeta analysis as frozen whole blood, isolated PBMCs, or DNA extracted from either sample type. TCRbeta CDR3 regions were amplified from genomic DNA by means of the immunoSEQ Assay, a bias-controlled multiplex PCR. In the paper's pipeline: The number of nucleated cells in each sample was estimated by amplification of reference gene primers within the assay. Sequence reads were collapsed and filtered to measure the absolute abundance of every unique TCRbeta CDR3 rearrangement. For each sample, productive Simpson clonality was calculated as the square root of Simpson's diversity index across productive rearrangements. TCRdb mirrors the immuneACCESS table, restricted to in-frame sequences. Some clones are absent from its copies; in checked studies, under half trace to an unresolved V gene, and the reason for the others is unknown. Clone size and the V and J calls come from that table; the DNA yielded D and trimming. Counted in this sample were over 50,000 clones; about 85% of them appeared once. The biggest ten clones account for 10% of the sample.

Regarding this clone: Its recognized antigen is unknown. No much larger clone exists at a distance of one base, and base qualities are not known.

V is clipped by 2 bases and J by 1 base, and the sequence between their germline boundaries is 12 bases long. CDR3 length: 15 amino acids, cysteine to phenylalanine. Solely the CDR3 DNA is kept, with 45 bases framed from the first base. CDR1 and CDR2 are read off the germline V gene (reference sequence) as SGHKS and YYEKEE. This sequence uses TRBV5-5 and TRBJ2-5, with the D gene too uncertain to name. Sequenced input: peripheral blood. The clonotype comes from a human donor in a cohort sampled during active COVID-19. CDR3 region: CASSFYTDVQETQYF. The DNA sequence reads TGTGCCAGCAGCTTTTACACAGATGTCCAAGAGACCCAGTACTTC.